One and the same sample provided the 26 T cell receptor beta chains below, sequenced in a study of blood T cell repertoires in COVID-19. The protocol was immunoSEQ multiplex PCR, while the TCRdb copy is restricted to in-frame clones and leaves out a portion. The sample has roughly 69,000 clones; almost 90% are singletons. The sequencing input was peripheral blood. These receptor sequences come from a man in his fifties or sixties with acute or convalescent COVID-19.

The chain recombines TRBV5-8 with TRBJ1-2; D is unresolved. V was cut by 4 bases and J by 4 bases, with 11 bases left in between. The V gene's germline CDR1 is SGHTS and CDR2 YDEGEE. This CDR3 has 13 residues. The CDR3 coding sequence is TGTGCCAGCAGCCCCCGCGGAAGCTATGGCTACACCTTC. Translated: CASSPRGSYGYTF.

CDR3 DNA sequence: TGTGCCACCAGTCAGGGGGACGTCGGTGGAAAACTGTTTTTT. It specifies CATSQGDVGGKLFF. The V gene is TRBV15, the J gene TRBJ1-4; 7 bases are shared with TRBD1. The CDR3 runs to 14 residues. Germline assignment: CDR1 LNHNV and CDR2 YYDKDF (reference sequence). V trimming: 6 bases; J trimming: 10 bases; junction bases outside the gene matches: 11.

V and J are TRBV5-8 and TRBJ1-4, with 9 bases fitting TRBD1. The CDR3 is 14 residues long. Germline trimming cut 0 bases from V and 6 bases from J; bases unmatched to any gene: 0. Per germline, CDR1 SGHTS and CDR2 YDEGEE. As DNA, the CDR3 is TGTGCCAGCAGCTTGGGGACAGGGGATGAAAAACTGTTTTTT. Translating gives CASSLGTGDEKLFF. Together with reference TRBV5-8 and TRBJ1-4, the CDR3 gives the full variable domain: EAGVTQSPTHLIKTRGQQATLRCSPISGHTSVYWYQQALGLGLQFLLWYDEGEERNRGNFPPRFSGRQFPNYSSELNVNALELEDSALYLCASSLGTGDEKLFFGSGTQLSVL.

This rearrangement joins TRBV6-6 to TRBJ2-7; 12 bases map to TRBD2. V lost 5 bases and J lost 4; bases outside the gene matches: 3. Germline CDR1 and CDR2: MNHNY and SVGAGI (reference sequence). The CDR3 runs to 14 residues. The CDR3 bases are TGTGCCAGCAGTCCGACTAGCGGGAGTTACGAGCAGTACTTC. The encoded protein is CASSPTSGSYEQYF.

The chain has TRBV5-6 and TRBJ1-2; 9 bases are a match to TRBD1. Germline values: CDR1 SGHDT, CDR2 YYEEEE. V trimming: 0 bases; J trimming: 4 bases; junction bases outside the gene matches: 7. The CDR3 has 16 amino acids. The DNA of the CDR3 is TGTGCCAGCAGCTTGGTTATTGGGACAGGGTTCTATGGCTACACCTTC. Translated, it gives CASSLVIGTGFYGYTF.

V usage is TRBV5-1 and J usage is TRBJ2-5; 7 nucleotides match TRBD1. CDR1 is SGHRS, CDR2 YFSETQ, per germline. This CDR3 has 15 residues. V was pared by 6 bases and J by 1 base, with 9 bases of the junction left unmatched. CDR3 loop: CASTSYRDSQETQYF. In DNA, the CDR3 is TGCGCCAGCACCTCGTACCGGGACAGCCAAGAGACCCAGTACTTC. The whole variable domain, filled in from reference TRBV5-1 and TRBJ2-5, reads KAGVTQTPRYLIKTRGQQVTLSCSPISGHRSVSWYQQTPGQGLQFLFEYFSETQRNKGNFPGRFSGRQFSNSRSEMNVSTLELGDSALYLCASTSYRDSQETQYFGPGTRLLVL.

The V call is TRBV5-5, the J call TRBJ1-4; TRBD1 aligns across 8 bases. Germline loops: CDR1 SGHKS, CDR2 YYEKEE (reference sequence). This CDR3 is 14 amino acids long. V shed 0 bases, J shed 6 bases, and the junction held 1 base outside the gene matches. The chain's CDR3 is CASSLGQGYEKLFF. CDR3 sequence (DNA): TGTGCCAGCAGCTTGGGACAGGGGTATGAAAAACTGTTTTTT.

This clone has just one count. V gene TRBV6-1 combines with J gene TRBJ2-7; TRBD2 matches 11 bases. Germline CDR1 reads MNHNS; CDR2 reads SASEGT. Trimming took 6 bases from V and 3 from J; bases not matched to a gene: 10. This CDR3 is 16 amino acids long. This CDR3 reads CASSETSGSRLYEQYF. CDR3 sequence (DNA): TGTGCCAGCAGCGAAACTAGCGGGAGCAGACTCTACGAGCAGTACTTC.

This clone turned up a few times. The J gene is TRBJ1-2, the V gene TRBV29-1, with a weak D call TRBD1 (5 bases). Per the germline V gene, CDR1 is SQVTM and CDR2 is ANQGSEA. The CDR3 contains 13 residues. V lost 3 bases, J lost 2 bases, and 10 bases lay in between. DNA for the CDR3: TGCAGCGTTGATGCGGGACTCAACTATGGCTACACCTTC. Residues: CSVDAGLNYGYTF. The full variable domain, its missing parts supplied by reference TRBV29-1 and TRBJ1-2, is SAVISQKPSRDICQRGTSLTIQCQVDSQVTMMFWYRQQPGQSLTLIATANQGSEATYESGFVIDKFPISRPNLTFSTLTVSNMSPEDSSIYLCSVDAGLNYGYTFGSGTRLTVV.

V and J are TRBV10-3 and TRBJ2-5; no firm D call. In germline, CDR1 is ENHRY, CDR2 SYGVKD. The CDR3 spans 12 residues. The V gene lost 4 bases and the J gene lost 5 bases, with 8 bases spanning the gap. The CDR3 region has the DNA TGTGCCATCAGTGGAACTCGGGAGACCCAGTACTTC. This codes for CAISGTRETQYF.

Note on this clone: Additional DNA sequences in this sample encode the identical CDR3. V usage is TRBV7-2 and J usage is TRBJ2-3; TRBD1 agrees at 8 bases. V shed 1 base and J 1 base; nucleotides not matched to a gene: 1. Germline V gene sequence: CDR1 SGHTA, CDR2 FQGNSA. The length of the CDR3 is 15 residues. The CDR3: CASSLEGQGTDTQYF. CDR3 in DNA: TGTGCCAGCAGCTTAGAGGGACAGGGCACAGATACGCAGTATTTT. Looking up the rest from reference TRBV7-2 and TRBJ2-3 gives the full variable domain: GAGVSQSPSNKVTEKGKDVELRCDPISGHTALYWYRQSLGQGLEFLIYFQGNSAPDKSGLPSDRFSAERTGGSVSTLTIQRTQQEDSAVYLCASSLEGQGTDTQYFGPGTRLTVL.

The genes are TRBV5-4 and TRBJ1-2; 9 bases are a match to TRBD1. The CDR3 is made up of 16 amino acids. Germline CDR1 reads SGHNT; CDR2 reads YYREEE (reference sequence). V shed 0 bases, J shed 8 bases, and the junction held 11 bases outside the gene matches. CDR3 loop: CASSLGDRVSVRGYTF. CDR3 DNA: TGTGCCAGCAGCTTGGGGGACAGGGTATCGGTTCGGGGCTACACCTTC.

The V gene is TRBV19, the J gene TRBJ1-3; D might be TRBD1 (6 bases). Germline CDR1 LNHDA, CDR2 SQIVND (reference sequence). The V and J ends lost 6 bases and 5 bases respectively, with 11 bases between them. The CDR3 is 13 amino acids. The CDR3 DNA reads TGTGCCAGTAGGACGGACAGTAGAAACACCATATATTTT. Translation gives CASRTDSRNTIYF.

This clone has just one count. The chain employs TRBV12-2 and TRBJ2-6; TRBD2 is the table's D call and was not checked against the DNA. TRBV12-2 is annotated as a pseudogene. This CDR3 spans 19 amino acids. The CDR3 is CASRLAPRDYISGANVLTF. Here the CDR3 DNA reads TGTGCAAGTCGCTTAGCACCGAGGGACTATATCTCTGGGGCCAACGTCCTGACTTTC.

The J gene is TRBJ2-3, the V gene TRBV6-5; the D gene is possibly TRBD1 (7 bases). Germline V lookup: CDR1 MNHEY, CDR2 SVGAGI. Trimming took 6 bases from V and 6 from J, leaving 19 bases between them. CDR3 length: 15 amino acids. The CDR3 loop is CASRVRDSRGDTQYF. The CDR3 DNA follows: TGTGCCAGCAGAGTTCGGGACTCCAGGGGGGATACGCAGTATTTT.

This clone has just a few counts. The chain has TRBV9 and TRBJ2-1; TRBD1 matches at 7 bases. This CDR3 has 15 amino acids. J was trimmed by 7 bases and V by 4 bases; bases with no gene match: 11. The germline V gene has CDR1 SGDLS and CDR2 YYNGEE. CDR3 nucleotides: TGTGCCAGCAGCCCCGAGGGGGACAGAATTAATGAGCAGTTCTTC. It specifies CASSPEGDRINEQFF.

The gene calls are TRBV6-5 and TRBJ2-1; D might be TRBD1 (6 bases). V shed 6 bases and J shed 4 bases, with 10 bases lying between them. CDR1 MNHEY and CDR2 SVGAGI come from the germline V gene. The CDR3 spans 13 residues. DNA for the CDR3: TGTGCCAGCAGCCTCAGGGGATACAATGAGCAGTTCTTC. Its translation: CASSLRGYNEQFF.

The chain couples TRBV30 to TRBJ2-4, with TRBD2 matching over 11 bases. From germline, CDR1 is GTSNPN and CDR2 SVGIG (reference sequence). V lost 2 bases, J lost 3 bases, and 9 bases stayed unmatched. The CDR3 totals 17 residues. CDR3 nucleotide sequence: TGTGCCTGGAGTTTGACTAGCGGGATCGATTTCAAAAACATTCAGTACTTC. Translation gives CAWSLTSGIDFKNIQYF.

The rearrangement joins TRBV7-2 to TRBJ2-2, with TRBD2 matching 10 bases. Germline values: CDR1 SGHTA, CDR2 FQGNSA. This CDR3 has 15 amino acids. The trim removed 5 bases at V and 5 bases at J, leaving 5 bases unmatched. CDR3 in amino acids: CASSASGRVTGELFF. As DNA, the CDR3 is TGTGCCAGCAGCGCTAGCGGGAGAGTAACCGGGGAGCTGTTTTTT.

The chain carries TRBV5-1 and TRBJ2-1, with 9 positions matching TRBD1. The CDR3 runs 15 residues. Unmatched junction bases numbered 7, after V lost 2 bases and J lost 7 bases. Germline V gene sequence: CDR1 SGHRS, CDR2 YFSETQ. The CDR3 nucleotides read TGCGCCAGCAGCTTACAGGGGGCAATTCGTAATGAGCAGTTCTTC. Its protein is CASSLQGAIRNEQFF.

V and J are TRBV6-5 and TRBJ1-2, with D perhaps matching TRBD1 (6 bases). V gave up 9 bases and J gave up 8 bases, with 10 bases separating them. This CDR3 comprises 10 residues. Germline V CDR1 and CDR2: MNHEY, SVGAGI. CDR3 nucleotide sequence: TGTGCCAGGCACAGGGACGGCTACACCTTC. Its protein is CARHRDGYTF.

The chain uses TRBV27 and TRBJ2-1; 9 bases fit TRBD1. The CDR3 has 16 residues. CDR1 MNHEY and CDR2 SMNVEV come from the germline V gene (reference sequence). V shed 3 bases and J 6 bases; nucleotides not matched to a gene: 9. CDR3 in DNA: TGTGCCAGCAGTTTCGTATCCGGGACAGGGTTCAATGAGCAGTTCTTC. Translation gives CASSFVSGTGFNEQFF.

The chain links TRBV30 to TRBJ2-7, with a tentative D call TRBD2 (8 bases). The CDR3 runs 14 residues. CDR1 is GTSNPN, CDR2 SVGIG, per germline (reference sequence). The V and J ends lost 7 bases and 0 bases respectively, with 16 bases between them. In DNA, the CDR3 is TGTGCCTCGGGAGGGACAGAGAGCTCCTACGAGCAGTACTTC. Translated: CASGGTESSYEQYF.

V gene TRBV29-1 combines with J gene TRBJ1-2; a weak D match, TRBD1 (5 bases). Germline-derived CDR1 and CDR2 are SQVTM and ANQGSEA. V dropped 4 bases and J dropped 1 base, with 7 bases sitting between them. The CDR3 runs 12 residues. CDR3 region: CSVAQGNYGYTF. CDR3 coding DNA: TGCAGCGTTGCGCAGGGTAACTATGGCTACACCTTC.

This clone came up a few times. The chain carries TRBV18 and TRBJ2-2; TRBD2 agrees at 9 bases. There are 15 residues in the CDR3. V dropped 6 bases and J dropped 4; count of bases not matched to a gene: 6. CDR1 KGHSH and CDR2 LQKENI come from the germline V gene. The CDR3: CASSKLAGVTGELFF. For the CDR3, the DNA is TGTGCCAGCTCTAAGTTAGCGGGAGTCACCGGGGAGCTGTTTTTT.

Only a few counts were recorded for this clone. This sequence joins TRBV12-5 and TRBJ2-7; 10 bases align to TRBD1. The CDR3 runs to 15 residues. Germline-derived CDR1 and CDR2 are LGHNT and FRNRAP. Trimming took 1 base from V and 2 from J; bases not matched to a gene: 2. This CDR3 reads CASGLGGTGAYEQYF. Here the CDR3 DNA reads TGTGCTAGTGGTTTGGGCGGGACAGGGGCCTACGAGCAGTACTTC.